One and the same sample provided the 8 T cell receptor beta chains below, sequenced in a study of Graves' ophthalmopathy and Graves' hyperthyroidism (dated by TCRdb to 2017 to 2018). The sequencing machine was an Illumina HiSeq 2000. For repertoire sequencing, TCR beta CDR3 regions were amplified from RNA transcripts. The first round was an RT-PCR using HTBI primers with the Qiagen OneStep RT-PCR kit, and this first round was followed by a second-round multiplex PCR, then size selection and purification. TCRdb reworked the public reads: Q25 trimming with fastp, MiXCR clone assembly, productive beta chains retained. Rows merge per CDR3 protein into single entries with the most common DNA and genes. The sample table contains 680,000 or so distinct CDR3 sequences; only one count was recorded for 20% to 25% of them. The ten largest clones add up to roughly 7.4% of the sample. Specimen: peripheral blood. The receptor source for this set is a woman between 18 and 29 years old with stable Graves' hyperthyroidism. Some clones in this sample may be carry-over from other donors' samples. Donor details come from another sample of the same person, matched by shared clones.

The rearrangement links TRBV12-3 or TRBV12-4 to TRBJ2-2; no reliable D call. This CDR3 comprises 14 residues. V was shortened by 3 bases and J by 8 bases, with 13 bases between the two germline ends. CDR3 sequence reads: CASSLRSLSGELFF. The CDR3 DNA sequence: TGTGCCAGCAGTTTGAGGTCCCTGAGTGGGGAGCTGTTTTTT.

The V gene is TRBV28, the J gene TRBJ1-2; D is unresolved. This CDR3 is 12 amino acids long. Germline CDR1 and CDR2: MDHEN and SYDVKM. V gave up 4 bases and J gave up 4 bases, with 7 bases separating them. The CDR3 DNA reads as TGTGCCAGCAGTTCCTTCCCCTATGGCTACACCTTC. This translates into CASSSFPYGYTF.

This clonotype came up many times. This chain uses TRBV7-3 with TRBJ1-2; D is possibly TRBD1 (6 bases). The CDR3 extends over 13 amino acids. Trimming cost V 4 bases and J 7 bases, with 13 bases left between them. Germline CDR1 SGHTA, CDR2 FQGTGA. CDR3 bases: TGTGCCAGCAGCTCTCCCGGGGGCGTTGGCTACACCTTC. Protein product: CASSSPGGVGYTF. Complete variable domain (other parts from reference TRBV7-3 and TRBJ1-2): GAGVSQTPSNKVTEKGKYVELRCDPISGHTALYWYRQSLGQGPEFLIYFQGTGAADDSGLPNDRFFAVRPEGSVSTLKIQRTERGDSAVYLCASSSPGGVGYTFGSGTRLTVV.

This clonotype was counted a few times. This chain connects TRBV28 to TRBJ2-7; TRBD2 is a possible D gene (6 bases). The CDR3 loop spans 17 amino acids. V was clipped by 3 bases and J by 2 bases, with 20 bases between them. The germline gives CDR1 MDHEN, CDR2 SYDVKM. Here the CDR3 reads CASSFRQGGDFAYEQYF. For the CDR3, the DNA is TGTGCCAGCAGTTTCAGGCAGGGAGGCGATTTTGCCTACGAGCAGTACTTC.

In this sample, this clonotype turned up many times. The chain uses TRBV15 and TRBJ1-5; possible D gene TRBD1, 5 bases. Germline-derived CDR1 and CDR2 are LNHNV and YYDKDF (reference sequence). This CDR3 contains 15 residues. Trimming removed 0 bases at V and 5 bases at J, with 11 bases between. CDR3 nucleotides: TGTGCCACCAGCAGAGATCCGGACAACCATCAGCCCCAGCATTTT. It translates to CATSRDPDNHQPQHF.

In this sample, this clonotype turned up many times. An end of the junction does not agree with germline; a read error may underlie this. The chain uses TRBV30 and TRBJ2-4; D perhaps matches TRBD1 (5 bases). This CDR3 has 14 amino acids. Per the germline V gene, CDR1 is GTSNPN and CDR2 is SVGIG (reference sequence). The DNA of the CDR3 is TGTGCCTGGAGCCCAGGGTCTACGAATAACATTAAGTACTTC. Protein product: CAWSPGSTNNIKYF.

This clonotype was seen at least ten times. This sequence joins TRBV20-1 and TRBJ2-5; 11 bases line up with TRBD1. V dropped 5 bases and J dropped 5; count of bases not matched to a gene: 4. The CDR3 runs to 13 residues. CDR1 and CDR2 (germline): DFQATT, SNEGSKA (reference sequence). The CDR3 DNA reads as TGCAGTGCTCGGACAGGGGGCCGCGAGACCCAGTACTTC. It encodes CSARTGGRETQYF.

This clonotype appeared a single time. This may be a read error, as it is one base from a much larger clone. The chain couples TRBV6-1 to TRBJ1-6; a possible D gene is TRBD1 (5 bases). The V end was cut by 2 bases, the J end by 5 bases, with 13 bases between. The CDR3 is 16 residues long. CDR1 is MNHNS, CDR2 SASEGT, per germline. DNA for the CDR3: TGTGCCAGCAGTGAACTCCAGACAGAAAATAATTCACCCCTCCACTTT. Amino acids: CASSELQTENNSPLHF.